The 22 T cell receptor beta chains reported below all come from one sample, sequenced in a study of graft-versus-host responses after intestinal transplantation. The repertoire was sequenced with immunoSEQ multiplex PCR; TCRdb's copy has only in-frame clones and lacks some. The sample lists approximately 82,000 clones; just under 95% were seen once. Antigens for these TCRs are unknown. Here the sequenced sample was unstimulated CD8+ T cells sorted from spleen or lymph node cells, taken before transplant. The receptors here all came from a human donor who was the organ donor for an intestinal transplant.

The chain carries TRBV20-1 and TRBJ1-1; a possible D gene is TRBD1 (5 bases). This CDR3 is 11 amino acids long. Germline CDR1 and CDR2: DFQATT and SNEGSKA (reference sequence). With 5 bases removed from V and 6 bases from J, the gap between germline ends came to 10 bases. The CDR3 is CSALGGAEAFF. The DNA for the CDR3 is TGCAGTGCTCTTGGGGGGGCTGAAGCTTTCTTT.

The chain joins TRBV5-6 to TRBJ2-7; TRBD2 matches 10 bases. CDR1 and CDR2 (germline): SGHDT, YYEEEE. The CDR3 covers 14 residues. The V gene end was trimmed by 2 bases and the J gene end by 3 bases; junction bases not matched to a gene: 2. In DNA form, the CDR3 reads TGTGCCAGCAGCTTAACTAGCGGGAACTACGAGCAGTACTTC. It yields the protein CASSLTSGNYEQYF.

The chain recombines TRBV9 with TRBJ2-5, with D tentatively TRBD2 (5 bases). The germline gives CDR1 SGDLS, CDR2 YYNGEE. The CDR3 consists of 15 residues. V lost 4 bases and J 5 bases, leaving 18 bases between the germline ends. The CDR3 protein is CASSRPGRGGETQYF. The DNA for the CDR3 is TGTGCCAGCAGCAGGCCGGGCCGCGGCGGGGAGACCCAGTACTTC.

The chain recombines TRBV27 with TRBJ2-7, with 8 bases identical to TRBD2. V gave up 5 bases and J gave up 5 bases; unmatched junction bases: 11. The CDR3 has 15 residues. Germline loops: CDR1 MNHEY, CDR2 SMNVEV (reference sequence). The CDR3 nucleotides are TGTGCCAGCAGTAAGATCCCTCCGGGAGGGAACGAGCAGTACTTC. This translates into CASSKIPPGGNEQYF.

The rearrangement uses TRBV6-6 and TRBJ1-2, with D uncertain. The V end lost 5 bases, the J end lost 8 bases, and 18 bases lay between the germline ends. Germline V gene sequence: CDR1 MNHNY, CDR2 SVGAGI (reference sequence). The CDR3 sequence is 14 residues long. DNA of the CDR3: TGTGCCAGCAGTCCAAACCGTCAGTCATACGGCTACACCTTC. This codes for CASSPNRQSYGYTF.

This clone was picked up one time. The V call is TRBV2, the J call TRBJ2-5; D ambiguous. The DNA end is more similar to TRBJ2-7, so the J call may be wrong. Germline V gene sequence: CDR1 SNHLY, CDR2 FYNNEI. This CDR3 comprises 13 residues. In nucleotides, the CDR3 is TGTGCCAGCCATGACATCTTCTCCTACGAGCAGTACTTC. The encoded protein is CASHDIFSYEQYF.

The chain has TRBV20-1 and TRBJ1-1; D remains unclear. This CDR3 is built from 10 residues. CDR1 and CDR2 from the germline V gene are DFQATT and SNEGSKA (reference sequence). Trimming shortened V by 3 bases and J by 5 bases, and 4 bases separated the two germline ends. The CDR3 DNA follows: TGCAGTGCTAGGTCGACTGAAGCTTTCTTT. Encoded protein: CSARSTEAFF.

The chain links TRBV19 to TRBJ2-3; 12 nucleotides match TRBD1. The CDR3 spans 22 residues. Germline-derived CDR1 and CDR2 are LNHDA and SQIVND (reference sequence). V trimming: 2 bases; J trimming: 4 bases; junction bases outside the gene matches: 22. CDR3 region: CASSIRSARSGTGGMRSDTQYF. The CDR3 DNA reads TGTGCCAGTAGTATAAGATCCGCCAGATCCGGGACAGGGGGCATGCGATCAGATACGCAGTATTTT.

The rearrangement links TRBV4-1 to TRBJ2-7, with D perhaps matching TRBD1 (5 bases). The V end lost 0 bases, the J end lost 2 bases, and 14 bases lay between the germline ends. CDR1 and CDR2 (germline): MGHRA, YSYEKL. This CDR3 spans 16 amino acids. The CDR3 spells CASSQEWPGLTYEQYF. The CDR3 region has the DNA TGCGCCAGCAGCCAAGAATGGCCAGGGCTGACCTACGAGCAGTACTTC.

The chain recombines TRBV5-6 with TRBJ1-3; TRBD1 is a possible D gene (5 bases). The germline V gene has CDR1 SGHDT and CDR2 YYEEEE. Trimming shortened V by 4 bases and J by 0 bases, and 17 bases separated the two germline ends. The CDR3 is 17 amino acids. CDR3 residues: CASSPPTDRSSGNTIYF. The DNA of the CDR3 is TGTGCCAGCAGCCCTCCCACAGACAGAAGCTCTGGAAACACCATATATTTT.

The CDR3 here is CASSPTDRGYQETQYF. The CDR3, as DNA: TGTGCCAGCTCACCAACGGACAGGGGGTATCAAGAGACCCAGTACTTC. The J gene is TRBJ2-5, the V gene TRBV18; 10 bases fit TRBD1. This CDR3 contains 16 residues. Germline V gene lookup returns CDR1 KGHSH and CDR2 LQKENI. After removal of 2 bases from V and 2 bases from J, the junction contained 5 bases not matched to a gene.

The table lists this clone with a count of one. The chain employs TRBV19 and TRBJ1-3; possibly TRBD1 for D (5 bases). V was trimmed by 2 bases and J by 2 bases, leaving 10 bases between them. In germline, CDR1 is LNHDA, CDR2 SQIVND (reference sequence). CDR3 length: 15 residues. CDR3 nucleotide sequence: TGTGCCAGTAGTATATTGGCAGGGACTGGAAACACCATATATTTT. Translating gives CASSILAGTGNTIYF.

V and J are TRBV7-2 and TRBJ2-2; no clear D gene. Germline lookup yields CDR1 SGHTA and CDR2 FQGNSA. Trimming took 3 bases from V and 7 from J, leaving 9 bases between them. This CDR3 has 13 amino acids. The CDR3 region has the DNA TGTGCCAGCAGCTTTGACTCCAACGGGGAGCTGTTTTTT. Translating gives CASSFDSNGELFF.

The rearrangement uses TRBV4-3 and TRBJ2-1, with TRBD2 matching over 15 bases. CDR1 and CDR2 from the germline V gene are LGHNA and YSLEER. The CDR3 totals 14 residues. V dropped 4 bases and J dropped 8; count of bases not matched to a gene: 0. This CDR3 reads CASSRTSGRDEQFF. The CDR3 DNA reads TGCGCCAGCAGCCGGACTAGCGGGAGGGATGAGCAGTTCTTC.

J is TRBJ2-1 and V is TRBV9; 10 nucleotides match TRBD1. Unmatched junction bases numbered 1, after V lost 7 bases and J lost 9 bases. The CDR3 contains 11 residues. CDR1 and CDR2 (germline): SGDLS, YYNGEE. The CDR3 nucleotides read TGTGCCAGCGGGACAGGGGCTGAGCAGTTCTTC. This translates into CASGTGAEQFF.

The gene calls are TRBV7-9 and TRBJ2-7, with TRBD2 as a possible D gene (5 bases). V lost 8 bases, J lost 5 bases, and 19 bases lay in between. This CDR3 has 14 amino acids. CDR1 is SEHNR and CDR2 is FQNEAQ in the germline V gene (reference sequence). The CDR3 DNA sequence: TGTGCCAGCGCTCGCACTAGTGGGCTCCACGAGCAGTACTTC. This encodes CASARTSGLHEQYF.

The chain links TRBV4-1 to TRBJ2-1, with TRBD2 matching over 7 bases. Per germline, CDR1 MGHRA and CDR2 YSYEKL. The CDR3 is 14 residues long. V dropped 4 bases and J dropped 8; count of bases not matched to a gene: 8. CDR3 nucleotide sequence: TGCGCCAGCAGCCCCCTGGGGGGGGTGGATGAGCAGTTCTTC. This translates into CASSPLGGVDEQFF.

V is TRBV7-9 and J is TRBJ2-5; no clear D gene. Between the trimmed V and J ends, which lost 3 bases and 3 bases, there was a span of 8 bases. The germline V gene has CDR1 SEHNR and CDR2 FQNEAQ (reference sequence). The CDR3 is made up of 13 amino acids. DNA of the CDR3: TGTGCCAGCAGCTTCGGTTACGAAGAGACCCAGTACTTC. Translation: CASSFGYEETQYF.

Written as DNA, the CDR3 is TGCAGTGCTACGGTGGGAGGGCAGTTCTTC. It specifies CSATVGGQFF. J is TRBJ2-1 and V is TRBV20-1; D perhaps matches TRBD2 (6 bases). This CDR3 region has 10 residues. V lost 4 bases and J lost 12, with 10 bases in between. The V gene's germline CDR1 is DFQATT and CDR2 SNEGSKA (reference sequence).

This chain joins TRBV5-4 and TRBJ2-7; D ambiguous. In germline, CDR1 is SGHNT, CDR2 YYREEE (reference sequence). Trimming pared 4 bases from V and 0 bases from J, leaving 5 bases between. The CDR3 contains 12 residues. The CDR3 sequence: CASSQYSYEQYF. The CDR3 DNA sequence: TGTGCCAGCAGCCAGTACTCCTACGAGCAGTACTTC. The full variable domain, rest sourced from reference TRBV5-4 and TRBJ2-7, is ETGVTQSPTHLIKTRGQQVTLRCSSQSGHNTVSWYQQALGQGPQFIFQYYREEENGRGNFPPRFSGLQFPNYSSELNVNALELDDSALYLCASSQYSYEQYFGPGTRLTVT.

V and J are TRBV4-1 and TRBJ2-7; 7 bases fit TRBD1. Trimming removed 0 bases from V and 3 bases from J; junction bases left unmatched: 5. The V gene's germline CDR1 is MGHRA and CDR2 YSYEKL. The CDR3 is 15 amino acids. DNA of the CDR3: TGCGCCAGCAGCCAAGATAAGGGGGCAGGCTACGAGCAGTACTTC. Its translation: CASSQDKGAGYEQYF.

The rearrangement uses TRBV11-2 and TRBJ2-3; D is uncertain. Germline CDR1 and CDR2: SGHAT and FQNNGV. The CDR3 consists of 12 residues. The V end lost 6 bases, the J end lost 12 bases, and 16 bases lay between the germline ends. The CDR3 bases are TGTGCCAGCAGGGAAGGTAGCCGGCCACAGTATTTT. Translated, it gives CASREGSRPQYF.